The 22 T cell receptor beta chains given below trace back to one sample, sequenced in a study of blood T cell repertoires in COVID-19. This table comes from immunoSEQ multiplex PCR, and its TCRdb copy is limited to in-frame clones, with some not included. The sample holds around 140,000 clones, 80% to 85% seen once. The specimen was peripheral blood. The receptors stem from a human donor in a cohort sampled during active COVID-19.

The chain uses TRBV5-1 and TRBJ1-1; D ambiguous. In germline, CDR1 is SGHRS, CDR2 YFSETQ. Deletions cut 0 bases from V and 2 bases from J, with 8 bases between. This CDR3 has 14 amino acids. This chain's CDR3 is CASSLGQYNTEAFF. CDR3 coding DNA: TGCGCCAGCAGCTTGGGACAATATAACACTGAAGCTTTCTTT.

This chain joins TRBV28 and TRBJ2-3, with D possibly matching TRBD2 (5 bases). This CDR3 has 14 amino acids. The V and J ends lost 6 bases and 5 bases respectively, with 15 bases between them. Germline V CDR1 and CDR2: MDHEN, SYDVKM. The CDR3 DNA is TGTGCCAGCAGAATAGCCCTAGCAGGAGATACGCAGTATTTT. This gives the protein CASRIALAGDTQYF.

J is TRBJ2-7 and V is TRBV14; 10 bases map to TRBD2. Germline values: CDR1 SGHDN, CDR2 FVKESK. This CDR3 comprises 16 residues. The junction had 13 bases not matched to a gene; V was cut back by 4 bases and J by 7 bases. CDR3 in DNA: TGTGCCAGCAGCCCCCTCGGGCTAGCGGGAGCTCGGGAGCAGTACTTC. Residues: CASSPLGLAGAREQYF.

V is TRBV19 and J is TRBJ2-6, with D perhaps matching TRBD2 (5 bases). The V end was cut by 5 bases, the J end by 0 bases, with 11 bases between. The CDR3 is 16 amino acids. The V gene's germline CDR1 is LNHDA and CDR2 SQIVND (reference sequence). In nucleotides, the CDR3 is TGTGCCAGTAGTCAGTCGGGAAGCTCTGGGGCCAACGTCCTGACTTTC. This translates into CASSQSGSSGANVLTF.

V gene TRBV28 combines with J gene TRBJ2-2; 10 bases map to TRBD1. Germline V gene data show CDR1 as MDHEN and CDR2 as SYDVKM. The CDR3 runs to 16 residues. Germline trimming cut 2 bases from V and 6 bases from J; bases unmatched to any gene: 6. This CDR3 reads CASSLKGTGESGELFF. The CDR3 DNA is TGTGCCAGCAGTTTAAAGGGGACAGGGGAGTCCGGGGAGCTGTTTTTT. The variable domain in full, completed from reference TRBV28 and TRBJ2-2, reads DVKVTQSSRYLVKRTGEKVFLECVQDMDHENMFWYRQDPGLGLRLIYFSYDVKMKEKGDIPEGYSVSREKKERFSLILESASTNQTSMYLCASSLKGTGESGELFFGEGSRLTVL.

This clone was counted at least ten times. The genes are TRBV28 and TRBJ1-1; maybe TRBD1 (5 bases). Between the trimmed V and J ends, which lost 3 bases and 4 bases, there was a span of 24 bases. Germline V gene sequence: CDR1 MDHEN, CDR2 SYDVKM. This CDR3 is built from 18 residues. This chain's CDR3 is CASSLQTVKVGVGTEAFF. The CDR3 DNA reads as TGTGCCAGCAGTTTGCAGACTGTTAAGGTAGGGGTAGGCACTGAAGCTTTCTTT.

This clone was counted a few times. The chain carries TRBV28 and TRBJ2-7, with D tentatively TRBD2 (6 bases). There are 14 residues in the CDR3. Trimming left V 5 bases short and J 6 bases short, with 17 bases between. Germline assignment: CDR1 MDHEN and CDR2 SYDVKM. As DNA, the CDR3 is TGTGCCAGCAGTCAGACGGGGGTCTCTGGCGAGCAGTACTTC. Translated, it gives CASSQTGVSGEQYF.

V and J are TRBV7-2 and TRBJ2-7; 9 nucleotides line up with TRBD1. CDR3 length: 15 amino acids. V lost 1 base to trimming and J lost 1 base; unmatched junction nucleotides: 2. Germline CDR1 SGHTA, CDR2 FQGNSA. Here the CDR3 DNA reads TGTGCCAGCAGCTTAGACAGGGGGCTGTCCTACGAGCAGTACTTC. This gives the protein CASSLDRGLSYEQYF.

The chain joins TRBV5-4 to TRBJ2-7; D might be TRBD1 (6 bases). CDR3 length: 16 residues. V was cut by 4 bases and J by 4 bases, with 21 bases left in between. The germline CDR1 and CDR2 sequences are SGHNT and YYREEE (reference sequence). CDR3 sequence: CASSDPGHGGGYEQYF. The CDR3 DNA sequence: TGTGCCAGCAGCGACCCGGGACACGGTGGGGGATACGAGCAGTACTTC.

As regards this clone: The same CDR3 is also encoded by other DNA sequences in this sample. This chain connects TRBV25-1 to TRBJ2-7, with 8 bases identical to TRBD1. The V segment lost 3 bases and the J segment 4 bases; nucleotides outside the gene matches: 5. From germline, CDR1 is MGHDK and CDR2 SYGVNS. The CDR3 is 14 residues long. This CDR3 reads CASSDRQGRYEQYF. For the CDR3, the DNA is TGTGCCAGCAGTGACCGACAGGGGAGGTACGAGCAGTACTTC.

This clone was observed once. The chain employs TRBV3-1 (or the pseudogene TRBV3-2) and TRBJ2-7; D uncertain. CDR3 length: 11 residues. The germline V gene encodes CDR1 LGHDT and CDR2 YNNKEL (reference sequence). Trimming removed 6 bases from V and 4 bases from J, with 7 bases in between. In DNA form, the CDR3 reads TGTGCCAGCAGTCAACAATACGAGCAGTACTTC. As protein: CASSQQYEQYF.

The V gene is TRBV2, the J gene TRBJ1-6, with D unresolved. Trimming pared 0 bases from V and 2 bases from J, leaving 11 bases between. This CDR3 is 17 amino acids long. Per the germline V gene, CDR1 is SNHLY and CDR2 is FYNNEI. The CDR3: CASSEAELRAYNSPLHF. The CDR3 nucleotides are TGTGCCAGCAGTGAAGCTGAACTGCGGGCCTATAATTCACCCCTCCACTTT.

V is TRBV6-6 and J is TRBJ2-7, with TRBD1 matching 10 bases. Trimming at V came to 8 bases and at J to 5 bases, leaving 9 bases not matched to a gene. CDR3 size: 14 residues. Germline values: CDR1 MNHNY, CDR2 SVGAGI (reference sequence). Here the CDR3 reads CASRPTGGADEQYF. The CDR3 DNA follows: TGTGCCAGCCGACCGACAGGGGGCGCGGACGAGCAGTACTTC.

The chain couples TRBV28 to TRBJ2-3, with 8 bases matching TRBD1. The V segment lost 8 bases and the J segment 0 bases; nucleotides outside the gene matches: 7. Germline CDR1 reads MDHEN; CDR2 reads SYDVKM. The length of the CDR3 is 15 residues. CDR3 coding DNA: TGTGCCAGCGCCAGGGGGCGATCCAGCACAGATACGCAGTATTTT. Protein: CASARGRSSTDTQYF.

The chain carries TRBV28 and TRBJ2-5; 7 nucleotides line up with TRBD2. Germline CDR1 MDHEN, CDR2 SYDVKM. The CDR3 is 17 amino acids. With 3 bases clipped from V and 4 bases from J, the junction kept 14 bases outside the gene matches. CDR3 in amino acids: CASSFPGGFWSGETQYF. The DNA for the CDR3 is TGTGCCAGCAGTTTCCCCGGGGGGTTTTGGTCAGGAGAGACCCAGTACTTC.

Concerning this clone: The same CDR3 is also encoded by other DNA sequences in this sample. The genes are TRBV7-9 and TRBJ2-7; 7 nucleotides align to TRBD1. This CDR3 comprises 13 residues. V shed 3 bases, J shed 3 bases, and the junction held 2 bases outside the gene matches. Germline loops: CDR1 SEHNR, CDR2 FQNEAQ (reference sequence). CDR3 nucleotide sequence: TGTGCCAGCAGCTTGGCAGGGGGCTACGAGCAGTACTTC. It is translated as CASSLAGGYEQYF.

The CDR3 bases are TGCGCCAGCAGACCGACAGGGTCCTACAATGAGCAGTTCTTC. It codes for CASRPTGSYNEQFF. The chain uses TRBV4-1 and TRBJ2-1; 7 bases line up with TRBD1. Germline-derived CDR1 and CDR2 are MGHRA and YSYEKL. Unmatched junction bases numbered 3, after V lost 6 bases and J lost 1 base. The CDR3 spans 14 residues.

This rearrangement joins TRBV5-1 to TRBJ2-1, with 10 positions matching TRBD1. In germline, CDR1 is SGHRS, CDR2 YFSETQ. This CDR3 contains 15 residues. Germline trimming cut 6 bases from V and 5 bases from J; bases unmatched to any gene: 8. The DNA for the CDR3 is TGCGCCAGCAAAGTTGGGACAGGGGCCAACAATGAGCAGTTCTTC. Its protein product is CASKVGTGANNEQFF.

The gene calls are TRBV7-9 and TRBJ2-1; 8 bases align to TRBD1. The length of the CDR3 is 17 residues. The V gene end was trimmed by 2 bases and the J gene end by 6 bases; junction bases not matched to a gene: 12. Germline CDR1 and CDR2: SEHNR and FQNEAQ (reference sequence). The CDR3 reads CASSLSREWTGSNEQFF. The CDR3 coding sequence is TGTGCCAGCAGCTTAAGCCGGGAGTGGACAGGGAGCAATGAGCAGTTCTTC.

This sequence joins TRBV7-8 and TRBJ2-7, with TRBD2 matching 13 bases. The junction had 14 bases not matched to a gene; V was cut back by 1 base and J by 2 bases. The CDR3 length is 20 residues. Germline CDR1 and CDR2: SGHVS and FQNEAQ. DNA of the CDR3: TGTGCCAGCAGCTTAGTTCAGGTCTCGGGGGGACTAGCGGGAACCTACGAGCAGTACTTC. Amino acids: CASSLVQVSGGLAGTYEQYF. Complete variable domain (other parts from reference TRBV7-8 and TRBJ2-7): GAGVSQSPRYKVAKRGQDVALRCDPISGHVSLFWYQQALGQGPEFLTYFQNEAQLDKSGLPSDRFFAERPEGSVSTLKIQRTQQEDSAVYLCASSLVQVSGGLAGTYEQYFGPGTRLTVT.

The genes are TRBV14 and TRBJ2-1, with 14 bases fitting TRBD2. The CDR3 consists of 15 residues. Germline V gives CDR1 SGHDN, CDR2 FVKESK. V was pared by 3 bases and J by 10 bases, with 5 bases of the junction left unmatched. The CDR3 sequence: CASSQTSGRAGEQFF. CDR3 DNA: TGTGCCAGCAGCCAGACTAGCGGGAGGGCTGGGGAGCAGTTCTTC.

This clone was seen a single time. The chain is built from TRBV5-1 and TRBJ2-7; TRBD2 is a possible D gene (6 bases). Trimming pared 3 bases from V and 0 bases from J, leaving 22 bases between. There are 18 residues in the CDR3. CDR1 is SGHRS and CDR2 is YFSETQ in the germline V gene. In DNA, the CDR3 is TGCGCCAGCAGCTCGACCGGGGGATGGACGGATACCTCCTACGAGCAGTACTTC. This encodes CASSSTGGWTDTSYEQYF. Looking up the rest from reference TRBV5-1 and TRBJ2-7 gives the full variable domain: KAGVTQTPRYLIKTRGQQVTLSCSPISGHRSVSWYQQTPGQGLQFLFEYFSETQRNKGNFPGRFSGRQFSNSRSEMNVSTLELGDSALYLCASSSTGGWTDTSYEQYFGPGTRLTVT.